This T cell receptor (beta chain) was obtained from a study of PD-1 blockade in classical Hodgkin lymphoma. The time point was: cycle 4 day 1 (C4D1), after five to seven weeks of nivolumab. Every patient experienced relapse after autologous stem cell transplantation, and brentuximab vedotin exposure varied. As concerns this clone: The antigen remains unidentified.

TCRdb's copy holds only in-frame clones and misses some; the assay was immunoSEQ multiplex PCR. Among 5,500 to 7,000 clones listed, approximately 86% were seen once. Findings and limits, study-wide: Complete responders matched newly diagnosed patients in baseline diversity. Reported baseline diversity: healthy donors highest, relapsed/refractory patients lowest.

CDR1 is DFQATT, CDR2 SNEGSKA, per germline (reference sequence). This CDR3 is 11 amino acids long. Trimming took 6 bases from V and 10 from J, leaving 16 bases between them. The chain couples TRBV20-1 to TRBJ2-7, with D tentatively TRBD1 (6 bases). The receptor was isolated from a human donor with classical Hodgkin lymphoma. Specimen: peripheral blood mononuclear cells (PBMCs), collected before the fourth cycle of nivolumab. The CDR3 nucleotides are TGCAGTGCCGCAATCCGGGACACCCAGTACGTC. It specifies CSAAIRDTQYV.